This T cell receptor (beta chain) derives from a study of blood T cell repertoires in COVID-19 (dated by TCRdb to the early 2020s). As for the study more broadly: Collaborator samples came from the United States, Italy and Spain and covered acute and convalescent phases of COVID-19. The dataset comprised deeply sampled blood TCRbeta repertoires from subjects exposed to, actively infected with, or recovered from COVID-19. Where available, HLA class I and class II types were obtained from metadata supplied by the sample provider rather than from assay-based typing. The repertoires were released in a freely available public database intended as a resource for research on the immune response to SARS-CoV-2. The material from the prospective study consisted of cDNA or gDNA derived from T cells, B-cell-depleted T cells, or PBMCs. The samples were drawn from the first 160 participants of the ongoing ImmuneRACE study and from 950 to 1,500 subjects provided by 6 global collaborators. Nearly every sample came with metadata listing a de-identified subject ID, COVID-19 status, age in years and sex. What the work shows at the level of the full study, not this receptor alone: Clinical and demographic metadata were provided uncurated, with the amount varying by source and participant.

TCRbeta CDR3 regions were amplified from genomic DNA using the immunoSEQ Assay, a bias-controlled multiplex PCR. The paper's data handling went like this. The number of nucleated cells in each sample was estimated by amplification of reference gene primers within the assay. To quantify the absolute abundance of each unique TCRbeta CDR3 rearrangement, sequence reads were collapsed and filtered. Productive Simpson clonality was computed per sample as the square root of Simpson's diversity index over productive rearrangements. TCRdb mirrors the immuneACCESS table, restricted to in-frame sequences. Some clones are absent from its copies; in checked studies, under half trace to an unresolved V gene, and the reason for the others is unknown. For V, J and clone size, that table is used; D and trimming come from the DNA. This sample comprises over 85,000 clones, around 87% of them detected only once. The ten top clones hold around 3% of the sample.

To note about this clone: Its antigen is not yet known. No per-base quality is available; no much larger clone lies one base away.

Counted from cysteine to phenylalanine, this CDR3 has 21 amino acids. Just the 63-base CDR3 DNA is kept, in frame starting at base 1. Trimming leaves V shorter by 4 bases and J shorter by 3 bases, with the junction holding 20 bases beyond the gene matches. For CDR1 and CDR2, the germline V gene lists MGHRA and YSYEKL. Collaborating institutions collected whole blood in K2EDTA tubes following their own protocols. Collaborator samples were shipped for TCRbeta analysis as frozen whole blood, isolated PBMCs, or DNA extracted from either sample type. This sequence was found in a man over 45 with active or convalescent COVID-19. Sequencing input: peripheral blood. The V and J genes are TRBV4-1 and TRBJ1-3, with 11 bases in between that match TRBD1. The CDR3 region: CASSPGWGQGGKNGNGNTIYF. The sequence in DNA is TGCGCCAGCAGCCCAGGGTGGGGACAGGGGGGCAAAAACGGGAATGGAAACACCATATATTTT.